Presented here are 21 T cell receptor beta chains from one specimen sequenced in a study of PD-L1 blockade in urothelial cancer. Assay: immunoSEQ multiplex PCR; the TCRdb copy retains only in-frame clones and omits some. The repertoire holds approximately 14,000 clones, with roughly 88% as singletons. The material was PBMCs, obtained around atezolizumab (anti-PD-L1) treatment. These receptors were obtained from a man aged 70 or older with urothelial cancer.

This clone has just a few counts. The rearrangement uses TRBV30 and TRBJ2-2; D is unresolved. V gave up 4 bases and J gave up 0 bases, with 3 bases separating them. From germline, CDR1 is GTSNPN and CDR2 SVGIG (reference sequence). The CDR3 extends over 12 amino acids. Here the CDR3 DNA reads TGTGCCTGGAATACGAACACCGGGGAGCTGTTTTTT. The encoded protein is CAWNTNTGELFF.

The chain is built from TRBV5-1 and TRBJ1-1, with D perhaps TRBD1 (6 bases). Trimming took off 6 bases at V and 4 bases at J, with 16 bases between the two ends. The CDR3 length is 14 residues. Germline CDR1 SGHRS, CDR2 YFSETQ. The DNA of the CDR3 is TGCGCCAGCACCCTAGACAGGATTACCACTGAAGCTTTCTTT. This translates into CASTLDRITTEAFF.

The chain has TRBV5-1 and TRBJ1-5; the D is unclear. CDR3 length: 13 residues. Per germline, CDR1 SGHRS and CDR2 YFSETQ. V gave up 4 bases and J gave up 4 bases, with 9 bases separating them. CDR3 in amino acids: CASSQTVNQPQHF. The CDR3 nucleotides read TGCGCCAGCAGCCAAACAGTAAATCAGCCCCAGCATTTT.

Worth noting for this clone: This specimen includes other DNA sequences encoding the same CDR3. This chain joins TRBV6-6 and TRBJ1-3; D might be TRBD1 (5 bases). The CDR3 is 15 residues long. V lost 5 bases and J lost 2, with 13 bases in between. Germline-derived CDR1 and CDR2 are MNHNY and SVGAGI (reference sequence). The CDR3 loop reads CASSPTGVAGNTIYF. CDR3 DNA sequence: TGTGCCAGCAGTCCTACAGGAGTGGCTGGAAACACCATATATTTT.

The chain combines TRBV7-9 with TRBJ2-5, with D maybe TRBD2 (6 bases). V was shortened by 1 base and J by 5 bases, with 17 bases between the two germline ends. Germline values: CDR1 SEHNR, CDR2 FQNEAQ (reference sequence). CDR3 size: 16 residues. CDR3 nucleotide sequence: TGTGCCAGCAGCTTAGGACTTGAGAGTAGCGGTGAGACCCAGTACTTC. Translating it yields CASSLGLESSGETQYF.

CDR3 loop: CASSLPTGGPEAFF. CDR3 sequence (DNA): TGTGCCAGCAGTTTACCGACAGGGGGCCCTGAAGCTTTCTTT. The J gene is TRBJ1-1, the V gene TRBV28; 10 bases are a match to TRBD1. CDR3 length: 14 residues. The germline CDR1 and CDR2 sequences are MDHEN and SYDVKM. V was clipped by 2 bases and J by 6 bases; unmatched bases: 3.

J is TRBJ2-2 and V is TRBV4-1; unclear D gene. V was shortened by 4 bases and J by 4 bases, with 7 bases between the two germline ends. Germline assignment: CDR1 MGHRA and CDR2 YSYEKL. The CDR3 loop spans 13 amino acids. The CDR3 loop reads CASSPRFTGELFF. As DNA, the CDR3 is TGCGCCAGCAGCCCCCGGTTCACCGGGGAGCTGTTTTTT.

The chain has TRBV6-6 and TRBJ2-7; a possible D gene is TRBD1 (5 bases). Looked up from germline, CDR1 is MNHNY and CDR2 is SVGAGI (reference sequence). This CDR3 spans 13 amino acids. The V and J ends lost 5 bases and 2 bases respectively, with 10 bases between them. DNA for the CDR3: TGTGCCAGCAGTCCACGGACACCCTACGAGCAGTACTTC. This encodes CASSPRTPYEQYF.

This chain connects TRBV7-9 to TRBJ2-1; tentatively, D is TRBD1 (6 bases). Deletions cut 4 bases from V and 8 bases from J, with 18 bases between. This CDR3 is built from 15 residues. Per germline, CDR1 SEHNR and CDR2 FQNEAQ (reference sequence). The CDR3 is CASSSYETGNDEQFF. In DNA form, the CDR3 reads TGTGCCAGCAGCTCCTACGAGACAGGAAACGATGAGCAGTTCTTC.

The table lists this clone with a few counts. The chain employs TRBV10-3 and TRBJ2-5; TRBD2 agrees at 12 bases. This CDR3 has 17 amino acids. CDR1 ENHRY and CDR2 SYGVKD come from the germline V gene. Losses at the gene ends were 7 bases for V and 2 bases for J; bases not matched to a gene: 11. Written as DNA, the CDR3 is TGTGCCATCAAGACTAGCGGGGGACCCGGACGGCAAGAGACCCAGTACTTC. Residues: CAIKTSGGPGRQETQYF.

The V and J genes are TRBV11-2 and TRBJ1-1; D ambiguous. CDR3 length: 14 amino acids. The V end lost 0 bases, the J end lost 2 bases, and 7 bases lay between the germline ends. Per germline, CDR1 SGHAT and CDR2 FQNNGV. The CDR3 protein is CASSLDLSNTEAFF. For the CDR3, the DNA is TGTGCCAGCAGCTTAGATCTCTCTAACACTGAAGCTTTCTTT.

V gene TRBV12-5 combines with J gene TRBJ2-2; 7 bases match TRBD1. V trimming: 0 bases; J trimming: 2 bases; junction bases outside the gene matches: 9. The CDR3 extends over 18 amino acids. Germline V gene sequence: CDR1 LGHNT, CDR2 FRNRAP. CDR3 in DNA: TGTGCTAGTGGTTTGGTATTCACTAGAGGGGGCAACACCGGGGAGCTGTTTTTT. It translates to CASGLVFTRGGNTGELFF.

The CDR3 DNA reads TGTGCCAGCAGTGGCGGGGGACCTAGCACAGATACGCAGTATTTT. Its translation is CASSGGGPSTDTQYF. The chain carries TRBV28 and TRBJ2-3; 7 nucleotides align to TRBD2. V shed 5 bases, J shed 0 bases, and the junction held 5 bases outside the gene matches. The CDR3 has 15 amino acids. CDR1 MDHEN and CDR2 SYDVKM come from the germline V gene.

This chain uses TRBV6-1 with TRBJ2-7; maybe TRBD2 (5 bases). The V gene's germline CDR1 is MNHNS and CDR2 SASEGT. There are 13 residues in the CDR3. Trimming pared 9 bases from V and 5 bases from J, leaving 17 bases between. The CDR3 DNA reads TGTGCCAGAGTGAGTCAGCGGCAGAACGAGCAGTACTTC. Its protein is CARVSQRQNEQYF.

This clone was seen a single time. The chain recombines TRBV19 with TRBJ2-7; TRBD2 aligns across 8 bases. The V gene's germline CDR1 is LNHDA and CDR2 SQIVND (reference sequence). The trim removed 3 bases at V and 9 bases at J, leaving 7 bases unmatched. The CDR3 totals 13 residues. Here the CDR3 reads CASSIAGGRLQYF. CDR3 nucleotide sequence: TGTGCCAGTAGTATCGCGGGGGGCCGTTTGCAGTACTTC.

The V call is TRBV23-1, the J call TRBJ1-5; D remains ambiguous. TRBV23-1 is given ORF status, its function remaining uncertain. The CDR3 covers 15 residues. Trimming took off 5 bases at V and 3 bases at J, with 14 bases between the two ends. CDR3 bases: TGCGCCAGCAGTAAAAGGACTGTGGTCAATCAGCCCCAGCATTTT. Amino acids: CASSKRTVVNQPQHF.

This chain joins TRBV2 and TRBJ2-7; 8 nucleotides agree with TRBD2. CDR1 SNHLY and CDR2 FYNNEI come from the germline V gene. J gave up 4 bases and V 4 bases, and 6 bases lay outside the gene matches. The CDR3 runs to 14 residues. Written as DNA, the CDR3 is TGTGCCAGCAGTGGTTTCGGGGGGGAGTACGAGCAGTACTTC. Amino acid sequence: CASSGFGGEYEQYF.

The chain joins TRBV5-6 to TRBJ1-1; 7 bases align to TRBD1. This CDR3 region has 14 residues. From germline, CDR1 is SGHDT and CDR2 YYEEEE. V gave up 7 bases and J gave up 0 bases; unmatched junction bases: 6. The CDR3 region has the DNA TGTGCCAGCGGACAGGTCTTAGTGAACACTGAAGCTTTCTTT. This gives the protein CASGQVLVNTEAFF.

The chain links TRBV11-2 to TRBJ2-1; 8 bases fit TRBD1. The length of the CDR3 is 15 residues. Germline lookup yields CDR1 SGHAT and CDR2 FQNNGV. Trimming took 5 bases from V and 4 from J; bases not matched to a gene: 7. The CDR3 coding sequence is TGTGCCAGCAGCCACTCAGGGGGCCGATACAATGAGCAGTTCTTC. It is translated as CASSHSGGRYNEQFF. Combining the CDR3 with reference TRBV11-2 and TRBJ2-1 gives the whole variable domain EAGVAQSPRYKIIEKRQSVAFWCNPISGHATLYWYQQILGQGPKLLIQFQNNGVVDDSQLPKDRFSAERLKGVDSTLKIQPAKLEDSAVYLCASSHSGGRYNEQFFGPGTRLTVL.

The CDR3 bases are TGTGCCTGGTCCTGGGTAAGGGGCGAAAAACTGTTTTTT. Protein sequence: CAWSWVRGEKLFF. This chain connects TRBV30 to TRBJ1-4; the D gene is possibly TRBD1 (5 bases). Trimming cost V 5 bases and J 8 bases, with 15 bases left between them. The germline V gene has CDR1 GTSNPN and CDR2 SVGIG (reference sequence). The CDR3 loop spans 13 amino acids.

This chain uses TRBV15 with TRBJ1-1; possibly TRBD1 for D (5 bases). V was trimmed by 9 bases and J by 2 bases, leaving 19 bases between them. This CDR3 is 15 amino acids long. Germline lookup yields CDR1 LNHNV and CDR2 YYDKDF (reference sequence). The CDR3 DNA reads as TGTGCCACGGCTGGGGCGCTTCCCCATAACACTGAAGCTTTCTTT. It translates to CATAGALPHNTEAFF.